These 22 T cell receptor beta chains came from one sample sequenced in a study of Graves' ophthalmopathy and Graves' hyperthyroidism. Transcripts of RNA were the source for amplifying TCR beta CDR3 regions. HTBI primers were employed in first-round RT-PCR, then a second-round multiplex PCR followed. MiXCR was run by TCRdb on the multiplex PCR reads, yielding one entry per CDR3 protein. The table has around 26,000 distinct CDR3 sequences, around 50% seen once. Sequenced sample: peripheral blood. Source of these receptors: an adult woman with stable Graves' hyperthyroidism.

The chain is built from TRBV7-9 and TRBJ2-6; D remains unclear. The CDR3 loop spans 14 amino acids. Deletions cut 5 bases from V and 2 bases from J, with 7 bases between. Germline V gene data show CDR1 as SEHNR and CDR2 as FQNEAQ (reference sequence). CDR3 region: CASSNRAGANVLTF. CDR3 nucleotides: TGTGCCAGCAGCAACAGAGCTGGGGCCAACGTCCTGACTTTC.

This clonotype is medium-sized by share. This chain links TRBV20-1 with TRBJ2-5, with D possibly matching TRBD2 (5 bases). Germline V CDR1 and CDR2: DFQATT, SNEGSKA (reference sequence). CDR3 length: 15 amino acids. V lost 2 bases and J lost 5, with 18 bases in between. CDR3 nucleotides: TGCAGTGCTAGAAATTTACGGGGAGTAAGGGAGACCCAGTACTTC. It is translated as CSARNLRGVRETQYF.

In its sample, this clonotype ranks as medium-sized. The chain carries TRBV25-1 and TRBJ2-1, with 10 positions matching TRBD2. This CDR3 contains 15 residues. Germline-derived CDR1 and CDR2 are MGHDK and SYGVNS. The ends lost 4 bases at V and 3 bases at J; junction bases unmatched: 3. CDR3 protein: CASSAGLAIYNEQFF. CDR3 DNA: TGTGCCAGCAGTGCGGGACTAGCGATCTACAATGAGCAGTTCTTC.

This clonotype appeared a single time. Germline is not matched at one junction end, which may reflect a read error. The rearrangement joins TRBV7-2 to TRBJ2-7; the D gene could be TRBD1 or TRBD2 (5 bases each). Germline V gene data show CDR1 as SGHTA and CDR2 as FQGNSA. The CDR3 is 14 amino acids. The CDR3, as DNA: TGTGCCAGCAGCTTAGAGAAGGGACCCAACGAGCAGTGCTTC. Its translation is CASSLEKGPNEQCF.

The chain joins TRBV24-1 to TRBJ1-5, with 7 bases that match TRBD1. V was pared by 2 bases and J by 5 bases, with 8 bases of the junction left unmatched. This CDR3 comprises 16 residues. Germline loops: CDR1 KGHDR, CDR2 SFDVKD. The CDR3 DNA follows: TGTGCCACCAGTGATTCGGCAGGGGGGAGTTATCAGCCCCAGCATTTT. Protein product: CATSDSAGGSYQPQHF.

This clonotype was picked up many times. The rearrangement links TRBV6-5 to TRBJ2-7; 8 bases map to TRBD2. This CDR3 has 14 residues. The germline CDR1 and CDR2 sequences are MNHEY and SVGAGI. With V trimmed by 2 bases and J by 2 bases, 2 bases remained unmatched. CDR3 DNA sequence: TGTGCCAGCAGTTACACTAGCGGAACCTACGAGCAGTACTTC. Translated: CASSYTSGTYEQYF.

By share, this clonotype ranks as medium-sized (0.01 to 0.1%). CDR3 region: CATSDLVPRKVYGYTF. CDR3 bases: TGTGCCACCAGTGATTTGGTACCCAGGAAGGTCTATGGCTACACCTTC. V gene TRBV24-1 combines with J gene TRBJ1-2; no clear D gene. CDR1 is KGHDR, CDR2 SFDVKD, per germline. The CDR3 covers 16 residues. V lost 0 bases and J 4 bases, leaving 14 bases between the germline ends.

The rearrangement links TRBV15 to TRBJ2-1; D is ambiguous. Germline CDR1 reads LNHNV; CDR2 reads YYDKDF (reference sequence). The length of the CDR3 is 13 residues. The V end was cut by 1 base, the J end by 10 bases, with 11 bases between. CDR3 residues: CATSRGERPEQFF. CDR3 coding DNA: TGTGCCACCAGCAGAGGAGAAAGACCAGAGCAGTTCTTC.

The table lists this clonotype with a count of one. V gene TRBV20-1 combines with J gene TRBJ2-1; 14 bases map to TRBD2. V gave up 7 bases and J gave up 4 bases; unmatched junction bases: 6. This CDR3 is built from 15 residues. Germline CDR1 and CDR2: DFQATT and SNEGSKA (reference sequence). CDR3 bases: TGCAGTGTTCCCGGGACTAGCGGGGGATACAATGAGCAGTTCTTC. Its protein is CSVPGTSGGYNEQFF.

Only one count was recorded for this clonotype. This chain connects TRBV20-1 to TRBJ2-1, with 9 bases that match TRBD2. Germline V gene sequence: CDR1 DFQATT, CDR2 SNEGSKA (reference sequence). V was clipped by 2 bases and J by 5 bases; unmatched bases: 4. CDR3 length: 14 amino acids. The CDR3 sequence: CSARLAGRDNEQFF. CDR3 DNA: TGCAGTGCTAGACTAGCGGGAAGGGACAATGAGCAGTTCTTC.

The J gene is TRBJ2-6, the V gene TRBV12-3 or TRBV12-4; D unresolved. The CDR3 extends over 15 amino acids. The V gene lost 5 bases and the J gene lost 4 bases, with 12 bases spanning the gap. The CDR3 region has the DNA TGTGCCAGCAGTCTGGCTAGTGGCGGGGCCAACGTCCTGACTTTC. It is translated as CASSLASGGANVLTF.

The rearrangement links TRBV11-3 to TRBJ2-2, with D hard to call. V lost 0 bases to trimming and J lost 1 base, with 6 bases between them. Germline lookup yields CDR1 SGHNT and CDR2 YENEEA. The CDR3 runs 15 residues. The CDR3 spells CASSLDGVNTGELFF. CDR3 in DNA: TGTGCCAGCAGCTTAGATGGGGTGAACACCGGGGAGCTGTTTTTT.

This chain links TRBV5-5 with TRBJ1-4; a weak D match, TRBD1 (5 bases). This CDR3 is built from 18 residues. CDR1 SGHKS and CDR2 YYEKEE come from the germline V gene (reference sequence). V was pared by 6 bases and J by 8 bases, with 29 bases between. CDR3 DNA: TGTGCCAGCAAAAACTGGGGACTAGCGGGAACAGGTAGAGAAAAACTGTTTTTT. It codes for CASKNWGLAGTGREKLFF.

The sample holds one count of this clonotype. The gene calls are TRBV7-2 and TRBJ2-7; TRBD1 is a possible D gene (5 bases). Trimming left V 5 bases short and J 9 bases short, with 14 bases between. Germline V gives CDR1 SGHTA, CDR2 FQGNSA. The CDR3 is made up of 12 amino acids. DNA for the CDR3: TGTGCCAGCAGCATCCAGCTAGGGGTGCAGTACTTC. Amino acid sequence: CASSIQLGVQYF.

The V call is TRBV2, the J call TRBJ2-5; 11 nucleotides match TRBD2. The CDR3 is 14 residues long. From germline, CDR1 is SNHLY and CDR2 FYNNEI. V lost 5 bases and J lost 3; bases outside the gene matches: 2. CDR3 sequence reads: CASSKGLAEETQYF. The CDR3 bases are TGTGCCAGCAGTAAGGGACTAGCGGAAGAGACCCAGTACTTC.

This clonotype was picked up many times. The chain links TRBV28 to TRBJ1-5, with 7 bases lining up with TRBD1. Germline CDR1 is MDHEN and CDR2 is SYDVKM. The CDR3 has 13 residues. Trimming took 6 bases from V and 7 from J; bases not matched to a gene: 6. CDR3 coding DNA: TGTGCCAGCAGACAGGGGATTAAACAGCCCCAGCATTTT. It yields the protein CASRQGIKQPQHF.

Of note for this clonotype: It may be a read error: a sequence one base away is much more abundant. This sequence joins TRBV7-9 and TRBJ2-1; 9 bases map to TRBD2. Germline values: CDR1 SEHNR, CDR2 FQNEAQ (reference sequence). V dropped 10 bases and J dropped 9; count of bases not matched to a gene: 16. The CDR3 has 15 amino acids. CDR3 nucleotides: TGTGCCAACTCACGGGGTATAGCGGGAGAAGTTGAGCAGTTCTTC. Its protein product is CANSRGIAGEVEQFF.

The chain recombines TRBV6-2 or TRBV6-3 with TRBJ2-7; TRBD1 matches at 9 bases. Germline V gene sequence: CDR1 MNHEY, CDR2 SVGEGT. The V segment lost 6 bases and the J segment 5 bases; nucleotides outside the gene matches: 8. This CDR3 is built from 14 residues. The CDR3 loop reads CASRRRDRVHEQYF. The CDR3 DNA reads TGTGCCAGCAGACGCCGGGACAGGGTCCACGAGCAGTACTTC.

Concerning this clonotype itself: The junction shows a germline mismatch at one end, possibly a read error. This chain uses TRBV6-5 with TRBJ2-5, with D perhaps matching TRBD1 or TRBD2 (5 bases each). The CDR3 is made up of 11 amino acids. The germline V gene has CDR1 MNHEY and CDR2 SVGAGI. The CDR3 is CASSDMGTQHF. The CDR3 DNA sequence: TGTGCCAGCAGTGACATGGGGACCCAGCACTTC.

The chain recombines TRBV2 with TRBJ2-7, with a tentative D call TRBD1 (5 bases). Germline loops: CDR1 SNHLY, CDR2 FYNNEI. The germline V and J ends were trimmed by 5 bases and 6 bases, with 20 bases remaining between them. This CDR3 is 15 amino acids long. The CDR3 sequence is CASSLGPLGLGEQYF. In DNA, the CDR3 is TGTGCCAGCAGTTTGGGGCCTTTAGGATTGGGCGAGCAGTACTTC.

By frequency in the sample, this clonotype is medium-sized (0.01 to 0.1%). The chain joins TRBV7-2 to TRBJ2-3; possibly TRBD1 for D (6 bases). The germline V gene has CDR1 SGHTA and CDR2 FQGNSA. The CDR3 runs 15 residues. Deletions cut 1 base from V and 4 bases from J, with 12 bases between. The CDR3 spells CASSLGAGAPDTQYF. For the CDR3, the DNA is TGTGCCAGCAGCTTAGGGGCAGGGGCTCCAGATACGCAGTATTTT. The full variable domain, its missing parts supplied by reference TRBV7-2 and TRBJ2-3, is GAGVSQSPSNKVTEKGKDVELRCDPISGHTALYWYRQSLGQGLEFLIYFQGNSAPDKSGLPSDRFSAERTGGSVSTLTIQRTQQEDSAVYLCASSLGAGAPDTQYFGPGTRLTVL.

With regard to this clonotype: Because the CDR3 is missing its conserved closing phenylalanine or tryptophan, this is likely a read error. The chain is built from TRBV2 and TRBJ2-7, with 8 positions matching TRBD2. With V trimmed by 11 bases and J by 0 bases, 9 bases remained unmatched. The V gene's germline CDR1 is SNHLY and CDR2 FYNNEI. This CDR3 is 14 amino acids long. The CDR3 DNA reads TGTGCCGCGGGGGCAGCGGGAGCCTCCTACGAGCAGTACAAA. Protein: CAAGAAGASYEQYK.